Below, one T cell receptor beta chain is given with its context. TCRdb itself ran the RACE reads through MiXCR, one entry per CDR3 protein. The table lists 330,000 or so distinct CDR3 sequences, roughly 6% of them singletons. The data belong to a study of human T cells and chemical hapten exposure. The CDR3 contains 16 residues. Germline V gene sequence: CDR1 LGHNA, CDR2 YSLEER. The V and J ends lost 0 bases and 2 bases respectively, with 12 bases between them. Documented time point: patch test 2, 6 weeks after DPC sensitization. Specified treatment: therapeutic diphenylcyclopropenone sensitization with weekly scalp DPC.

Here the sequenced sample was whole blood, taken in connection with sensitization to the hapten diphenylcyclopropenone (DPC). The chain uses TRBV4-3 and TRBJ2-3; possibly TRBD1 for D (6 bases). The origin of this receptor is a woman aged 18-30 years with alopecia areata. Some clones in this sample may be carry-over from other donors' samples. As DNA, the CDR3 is TGCGCCAGCAGCCAAGATTATACAGGGCTCACAGATACGCAGTATTTT. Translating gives CASSQDYTGLTDTQYF.